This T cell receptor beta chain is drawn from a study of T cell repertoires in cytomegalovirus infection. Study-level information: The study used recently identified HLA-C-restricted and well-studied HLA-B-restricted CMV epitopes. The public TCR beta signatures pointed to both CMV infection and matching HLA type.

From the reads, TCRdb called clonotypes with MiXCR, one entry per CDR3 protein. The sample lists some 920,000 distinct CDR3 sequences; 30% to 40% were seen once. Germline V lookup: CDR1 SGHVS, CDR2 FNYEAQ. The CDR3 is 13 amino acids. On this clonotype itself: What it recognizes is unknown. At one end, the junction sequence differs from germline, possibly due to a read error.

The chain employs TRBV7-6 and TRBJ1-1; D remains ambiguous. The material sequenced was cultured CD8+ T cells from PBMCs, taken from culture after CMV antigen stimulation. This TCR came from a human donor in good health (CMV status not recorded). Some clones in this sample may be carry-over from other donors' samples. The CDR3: CVSSLGTNTEAFF. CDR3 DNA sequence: TGTGTCAGCAGCTTAGGAACGAACACTGAAGCTTTCTTT.